These 15 T cell receptor beta chains were sequenced from one sample in a study of cytomegalovirus exposure and HLA in healthy donors. Researchers ran the PCR with 60 Vbeta and 13 Jbeta primers. The method was immunoSEQ multiplex PCR; TCRdb's version includes in-frame clones alone and lacks a portion of them. The sample yields under 200,000 clones, 65% to 70% seen once. Material for sequencing was PBMCs. The source is a woman younger than 30 in good health and CMV-seropositive.

The chain couples TRBV4-1 to TRBJ1-2; TRBD1 is a possible D gene (6 bases). V was clipped by 4 bases and J by 4 bases, with 13 bases between them. CDR3 length equals 14 residues. Germline assignment: CDR1 MGHRA and CDR2 YSYEKL. This CDR3 is CASSPDSSVYGYTF. The DNA for the CDR3 is TGCGCCAGCAGCCCGGACAGCTCCGTCTATGGCTACACCTTC.

The J gene is TRBJ2-5, the V gene TRBV30; TRBD1 agrees at 7 bases. This CDR3 comprises 13 residues. Looked up from germline, CDR1 is GTSNPN and CDR2 is SVGIG (reference sequence). V was pared by 5 bases and J by 2 bases, with 5 bases of the junction left unmatched. CDR3 nucleotide sequence: TGTGCCTGGGATAGGGGACAGCAAGAGACCCAGTACTTC. Encoded protein: CAWDRGQQETQYF. Full variable domain (missing parts from reference TRBV30 and TRBJ2-5): SQTIHQWPATLVQPVGSPLSLECTVEGTSNPNLYWYRQAAGRGLQLLFYSVGIGQISSEVPQNLSASRPQDRQFILSSKKLLLSDSGFYLCAWDRGQQETQYFGPGTRLLVL.

The rearrangement links TRBV6-6 to TRBJ1-3; no clear D. This CDR3 has 13 amino acids. The V and J ends lost 6 bases and 0 bases respectively, with 6 bases between them. From germline, CDR1 is MNHNY and CDR2 SVGAGI (reference sequence). Written as DNA, the CDR3 is TGTGCCAGCAGCTCGTCCTCTGGAAACACCATATATTTT. Its translation is CASSSSSGNTIYF.

This clone was observed many times. The chain recombines TRBV7-2 with TRBJ2-7; perhaps TRBD2 as D (6 bases). The germline V and J ends were trimmed by 5 bases and 0 bases, with 11 bases remaining between them. Germline CDR1 SGHTA, CDR2 FQGNSA. The CDR3 totals 14 residues. The CDR3 DNA reads as TGTGCCAGCAGCCAGACTAGGAGCTCCTACGAGCAGTACTTC. Protein sequence: CASSQTRSSYEQYF.

The chain has TRBV4-1 and TRBJ1-1, with 8 positions matching TRBD1. Germline CDR1 and CDR2: MGHRA and YSYEKL. The CDR3 runs to 14 residues. The J segment lost 5 bases and the V segment lost 3 bases, leaving 5 bases of the junction unmatched. DNA for the CDR3: TGCGCCAGCAGCCATAACAGGGGGAGAACTGAAGCTTTCTTT. It specifies CASSHNRGRTEAFF.

The CDR3 protein is CASSRLPGQIQETQYF. In nucleotides, the CDR3 is TGTGCCAGCTCACGTCTCCCTGGCCAGATACAAGAGACCCAGTACTTC. This chain joins TRBV18 and TRBJ2-5, with D unresolved. V lost 4 bases, J lost 2 bases, and 17 bases lay in between. This CDR3 region has 16 residues. The germline CDR1 and CDR2 sequences are KGHSH and LQKENI.

This clone has only one observation. The chain combines TRBV10-2 with TRBJ2-5; D remains ambiguous. This CDR3 is 13 amino acids long. Germline V gene data show CDR1 as WSHSY and CDR2 as SAAADI. The V and J ends lost 6 bases and 0 bases respectively, with 8 bases between them. Here the CDR3 DNA reads TGCGCCAGCAGAGAACAGAACCAAGAGACCCAGTACTTC. Translated, it gives CASREQNQETQYF.

The table lists this clone with a count of one. The rearrangement links TRBV5-4 to TRBJ2-1; D is unclear. Trimming pared 4 bases from V and 8 bases from J, leaving 13 bases between. The germline V gene has CDR1 SGHNT and CDR2 YYREEE (reference sequence). The CDR3 loop spans 13 amino acids. CDR3 nucleotides: TGTGCCAGCAGCACCCCCAATCGGGATGAGCAGTTCTTC. This sequence encodes CASSTPNRDEQFF.

This clone was picked up one time. Written as DNA, the CDR3 is TGTGCCAGCAGTTACTCCAGGGTAACCGGGGAGCTGTTTTTT. Amino acid sequence: CASSYSRVTGELFF. The chain couples TRBV6-5 to TRBJ2-2; TRBD1 is a possible D gene (5 bases). Germline loops: CDR1 MNHEY, CDR2 SVGAGI. Trimming removed 0 bases from V and 5 bases from J, with 7 bases in between. CDR3 length equals 14 residues.

A few counts support this clone. A junction end diverges from the germline sequence, so it may reflect a read error. The chain couples TRBV7-9 to TRBJ1-2; a weak D match, TRBD1 (5 bases). The CDR3 is made up of 15 amino acids. CDR1 SEHNR and CDR2 FQNEAQ come from the germline V gene (reference sequence). The CDR3 DNA reads TGTGCCAGCAGCTTAGTGGGGCCGACGCCCTATGGCTACCCCTTC. Amino acids: CASSLVGPTPYGYPF.

The J gene is TRBJ2-1, the V gene TRBV27; 8 bases agree with TRBD2. Germline CDR1 is MNHEY and CDR2 is SMNVEV (reference sequence). With V trimmed by 7 bases and J by 8 bases, 10 bases remained unmatched. The CDR3 spans 14 residues. CDR3 protein: CASNVAGGRHEQFF. The DNA of the CDR3 is TGTGCCAGCAATGTGGCGGGAGGCCGGCATGAGCAGTTCTTC.

V usage is TRBV6-1 and J usage is TRBJ2-5, with 7 bases that match TRBD1. With 1 base clipped from V and 11 bases from J, the junction kept 7 bases outside the gene matches. Germline V lookup: CDR1 MNHNS, CDR2 SASEGT. This CDR3 has 13 residues. The CDR3 sequence is CASSEVTGAGQYF. The DNA for the CDR3 is TGTGCCAGCAGTGAAGTCACAGGGGCAGGGCAGTACTTC.

This clone has only a few counts. J is TRBJ2-2 and V is TRBV6-6; the match to TRBD1 covers 11 bases. The CDR3 has 16 residues. After removal of 6 bases from V and 4 bases from J, the junction contained 7 bases not matched to a gene. Germline CDR1 is MNHNY and CDR2 is SVGAGI (reference sequence). The CDR3 loop reads CASRLGQGARTGELFF. CDR3 DNA sequence: TGTGCCAGCAGACTTGGACAGGGGGCGCGCACCGGGGAGCTGTTTTTT.

This clone came up a few times. The rearrangement links TRBV7-2 to TRBJ1-1; TRBD1 matches at 7 bases. Looked up from germline, CDR1 is SGHTA and CDR2 is FQGNSA. This CDR3 is built from 14 residues. J gave up 3 bases and V 5 bases, and 6 bases lay outside the gene matches. The DNA of the CDR3 is TGTGCCAGCAGCGTAACAGGGGTGCACACTGAAGCTTTCTTT. It specifies CASSVTGVHTEAFF.

The V and J genes are TRBV14 and TRBJ1-2; D may be TRBD1 (6 bases). In germline, CDR1 is SGHDN, CDR2 FVKESK. The CDR3 totals 17 residues. Trimming pared 3 bases from V and 0 bases from J, leaving 17 bases between. This CDR3 reads CASSQRGSGRANYGYTF. CDR3 coding DNA: TGTGCCAGCAGCCAGAGGGGGTCAGGCCGAGCTAACTATGGCTACACCTTC.